This paragraph covers one T cell receptor beta chain sequence. Original methodology: Reference gene primer amplification gave nucleated cell count estimates. Here immunoSEQ multiplex PCR was the method, and the copy in TCRdb shows in-frame clones only, minus some. D and trimming come from the DNA, and the V and J calls and clone size come from that table. The sample yields hundreds of thousands of clones, roughly 89% seen once. Germline V CDR1 and CDR2: SGHNT, YYREEE (reference sequence). CDR3 size: 13 residues. V lost 0 bases and J 5 bases, leaving 9 bases between the germline ends. The sample originates from a study of blood T cell repertoires in COVID-19. Study-level background: Specimens from acute and convalescent COVID-19 originated in the United States, Italy and Spain. Sample material is recorded as cDNA or gDNA derived from T cells, B-cell-depleted T cells, or PBMCs.

This clonotype originated in a woman in her twenties or thirties with active or convalescent COVID-19. This chain joins TRBV5-4 and TRBJ2-7; the D gene is possibly TRBD1 (5 bases). Sequencing input: peripheral blood. CDR3 in DNA: TGTGCCAGCAGCTTGGGGGGCGTCGACGAGCAGTACTTC. It specifies CASSLGGVDEQYF.